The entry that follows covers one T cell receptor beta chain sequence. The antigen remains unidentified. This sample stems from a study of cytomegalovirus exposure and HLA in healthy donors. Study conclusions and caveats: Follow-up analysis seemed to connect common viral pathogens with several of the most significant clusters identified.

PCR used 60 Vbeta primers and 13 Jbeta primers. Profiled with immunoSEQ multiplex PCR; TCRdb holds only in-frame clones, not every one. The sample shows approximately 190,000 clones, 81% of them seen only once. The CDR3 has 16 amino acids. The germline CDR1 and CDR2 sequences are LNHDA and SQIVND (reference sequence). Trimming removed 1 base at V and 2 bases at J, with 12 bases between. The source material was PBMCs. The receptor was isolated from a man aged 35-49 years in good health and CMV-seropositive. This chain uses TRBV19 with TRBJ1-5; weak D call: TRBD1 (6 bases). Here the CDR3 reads CASSIGKGERNQPQHF. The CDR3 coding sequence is TGTGCCAGTAGTATAGGTAAGGGGGAGCGCAATCAGCCCCAGCATTTT.